This TCR beta chain was found in a study of identical twins. Study-level points and caveats: For zero-insertion analyses, partial confounding could come from invariant MAIT and iNKT cells.

The CDR3 has 12 residues. V was trimmed by 1 base and J by 10 bases, leaving 12 bases between them. CDR1 DFQATT and CDR2 SNEGSKA come from the germline V gene (reference sequence). About this clonotype: The antigen is undetermined.

TCRdb re-called the 5' RACE reads with MiXCR, one entry per CDR3 protein. The data hold some 730,000 distinct CDR3 sequences, with over 15% observed a single time. Healthy Caucasians supplied all donations. This sample was also put to use in a study of T cells expressing NK-cell markers.

The chain joins TRBV20-1 to TRBJ2-3; D gene uncertain. Sequencing used PBMCs. This TCR came from a woman between 18 and 30 years old in good health. The CDR3 protein is CSARAGPFSQYF. The CDR3 nucleotides read TGCAGTGCTAGAGCGGGTCCCTTTTCGCAGTATTTT.